This TCR beta chain comes out of a study of cytomegalovirus exposure and HLA in healthy donors (dated 2017 in TCRdb). A note on the overall study: According to an earlier analysis of 450 to 650 of the donors, about 179 million T cells yielded 95 million to 140 million unique TCR beta sequences and approximately 300 Gb of sequence data. An early release covering around 630 HLA-typed donors comprised approximately 290 gigabases of sequencing data and 65 million to 100 million unique TCR sequences. Of the roughly 400 genotyped donors, roughly 76% were placed in the genetic ancestry cluster associated with self-reported Caucasian donors. The study aimed to test whether cataloging public T cell receptors could reveal signatures of past pathogen exposure. The study used immunosequencing to profile the T cell repertoires of approximately 630 subjects and linked those repertoires to cytomegalovirus serostatus. A separate validation cohort of roughly 110 different subjects was used in addition to the approximately 610-subject first cohort. To predict cytomegalovirus infection status, the study combined high-throughput TCR immunosequencing, statistical association of individual TCRs with disease status, and machine learning. To study patterns of TCR occurrence, a later analysis re-analyzed previously published TCR beta repertoires from several hundred donors and added high-resolution HLA genotyping. In the later analysis, no new phenotypic data were used to find candidate immune exposures; instead, reliance was placed on TCR beta sequences and their occurrence across donors. An earlier analysis of about 620 of the donors applied high-throughput TCR beta sequencing to assess whether each TCR beta V gene segment acted as functional or pseudogenic. Donor age, sex, ethnicity and CMV serostatus were collected together with the repertoire data. Genome-wide SNP genotypes for about 55% of the roughly 670 donors were used in a later genetic analysis, which treated that subset as a discovery cohort. Every discovery cohort repertoire had been produced on one sequencing platform. HLA typing covered class I and class II loci at four-digit resolution. Typing coverage differed by locus: A, B, C, DRB1 and DQB1 were typed in roughly 629-630 donors, DQA1 in 500 to 550, DPA1 in around 600, and DPB1 in just under 490. Because of strong linkage in the cohort, five DR-DQ haplotypes were treated as single units for association and clustering. Across some 400 genotyped donors of the cohort, an average of about 240,000 unique TCR beta nucleotide sequences per donor were sequenced, and roughly a sixth of those sequences were non-productive. Results and caveats for the whole study, not just this receptor: In a later genetic analysis, a missense DCLRE1C variant was associated with V-gene and J-gene trimming of TCR beta chains, and the association was replicated in an independent cohort. Correlated functional status among segregating V segments might be attributable to linkage disequilibrium, but an unknown experimental factor could not be ruled out. In a later analysis, several top co-occurrence clusters were reported to appear linked to parvovirus B19, influenza, CMV and Epstein-Barr virus. According to a later genetic analysis, donors in an Asian-associated ancestry cluster had fewer N-insertions in productive TCRs than the roughly 660-donor mean. At a false discovery rate of 0.05, a later analysis linked roughly 17,000 TCR beta sequences to specific HLA alleles. The cohort was sequenced for TCR beta chains only, and without alpha or paired-chain data the features that could be detected were limited. In an earlier analysis of around 600 of the donors, most TCR beta V segments were observed in productive rearrangements about 87% or about 30% of the time, broadly matching IMGT annotations. Most TCR sequences were observed very rarely across donors, whereas some public TCRs were present in many individuals. Immune exposure information for the cohort was limited to CMV serostatus. A later analysis found that TCR association rates varied across HLA loci, with DRB1 alleles showing the most associated TCRs and HLA-C alleles the fewest. A further reported finding was that TCR beta sequences accurately predicted the HLA-A and HLA-B alleles for most subjects in the first cohort. Compared with equally common non-associated chains, HLA-associated TCR beta chains in a later analysis were more clonally expanded and had lower generation probabilities. When HLA alleles, especially DR and DQ, strongly co-occurred, attributing TCR associations to individual alleles was difficult. The authors suggested that the approach could potentially be extended to other disease states and immunological phenotypes. Fewer than 20 rarely observed V segments, including chromosome 9 orphons, were excluded from the earlier analysis of just under 600 of the donors because counts were too low. Most CMV-associated TCR beta chains appeared to be HLA-restricted in a later analysis, and the HLA associations seemed to be driven largely by CMV exposure. Roughly uniform sequencing depth across donors was assumed in presence/absence analyses, although this assumption may not hold. A cluster of highly shared sequence variants was judged likely to be a technical artifact of the sequencing pipeline. Some IMGT-functional V segments, including TRBV6-2 and TRBV6-3, could not be told apart with the 87-base-pair reads, so those segments were excluded. Because HLA typing was unavailable for some donors at each locus, only the typed subset was used in association tests. In vitro tests confirmed that a few of the cytomegalovirus-associated TCR beta chains recognize cytomegalovirus antigens. The classifier was reported to diagnose cytomegalovirus status with high specificity and sensitivity in both the original cohort and the validation cohort. A total of some 180 TCR beta chains were listed by the study as associated with cytomegalovirus.

A few counts support this clone. The antigen it binds to is not known. No much larger clone exists at a distance of one base, and base qualities are not known. The cohort was made up of about 670 healthy bone marrow donors. All cohort members were sampled while nominally healthy, although unrecorded immune exposures were likely present. The donor tested CMV seropositive, placing the donor among the 250 to 350 seropositive members of the cohort. A peripheral blood sample was collected from each donor, and TCR beta sequencing was performed on peripheral blood mononuclear cells. Genomic DNA extraction from the blood cell samples was performed with the Qiagen DNeasy Blood Extraction Kit. Trimming leaves V shorter by 7 bases and J shorter by 8 bases, with the junction holding 11 bases beyond the gene matches. Sequences SGHRS (CDR1) and YFSETQ (CDR2) are obtained from the germline V gene. The CDR3 covers 15 residues, taking in both the cysteine and the phenylalanine. The CDR3 DNA has 45 bases and is translated from base 1.

To prepare the library, the immunoSEQ multiplex PCR assay was applied. For the multiplex PCR, a mixture combining 60 forward primers for TCR Vbeta segments and 13 reverse primers for TCR Jbeta segments was used. A multiplex PCR assay on genomic DNA amplified the CDR3 region of rearranged TCR beta genes. Amplified TCR beta libraries were sequenced as 87-base-pair reads on the Illumina HiSeq System. The source study handled its data this way. A later analysis counted tens of millions of unique TCR beta chains across the 670 or so repertoires, and 9 million to 14 million of these chains were shared by at least two donors. Raw reads were error-corrected and collapsed into unique sequences with a nearest-neighbor algorithm that merged closely related sequences to remove PCR and sequencing errors. To assign V, D and J gene segments, CDR3 sequences were aligned to IMGT reference sequences. Each retained sequence needed at least a six-nucleotide match to both a V gene segment and a J gene segment. A rearrangement counted as productive if the CDR3 had no stop codons and remained in frame with V and J, and every other rearrangement counted as non-productive. Following IMGT convention, CDR3 was defined as the stretch from the second conserved V-encoded cysteine up to the conserved J-encoded phenylalanine. The earlier analysis of approximately 590 of the donors excluded any sequence lacking an unambiguous match to a single V gene segment. An earlier analysis of 550 to 650 of the donors classified V segments as functional when productive rearrangements were above 56.7% and as segregating when the standard deviation between donors was above 5%. A statistical classification framework was built for diagnosing cytomegalovirus status from the catalog of TCR beta chain sequences. In a later analysis, TCR nucleotide sequences were compared against IMGT/GENE-DB human TR gene sequences so that V and J genes could be assigned. A later analysis assigned CDR3 sequences and most-parsimonious VDJ recombination scenarios with the TCRdist pipeline. In a later analysis, each TCR beta chain was defined by its CDR3 amino acid sequence together with its V-gene family, and reads without a unique V-gene family were excluded. As a way to deal with suspected cross-contamination and a sequencing artifact, a later analysis dropped 640 or so nucleotide sequences that were highly shared and had low generation probability. In a later analysis, a clonal expansion index for each public chain was calculated from normalized within-repertoire ranks of inferred template counts. A later analysis computed generation probabilities with a VDJ recombination model fitted to out-of-frame rearrangements, and checked the results against IGoR. In a later analysis, hypergeometric tests were used to score TCR-TCR, TCR-HLA and TCR-CMV co-occurrence, with a repertoire-size bias correction applied to TCR pairs. To estimate false discovery rates, a later analysis permuted the HLA or CMV assignments 20 times. In a later analysis, co-occurring TCRs were grouped using DBSCAN, and TCRdist sequence similarity was added for clustering within HLA-allele-positive subsets. Repertoires with fewer than 30,000 or more than 120,000 public chains were left out of co-occurrence clustering, as were several repertoires with anomalous nucleotide sharing. In its TCRdb copy, this immuneACCESS table keeps in-frame sequences only and misses some clones. Where compared with another copy, unresolved V genes explain less than half of these, and the others have no known cause. The DNA gave D and trimming, while V, J and clone size come from that table. In this sample the table shows approximately 110,000 clones, less than 80% of which occur a single time. The ten largest make up around 7.7% of the sample.

The receptor chain draws on TRBV5-1 and TRBJ2-1; TRBD2 agrees with 11 junctional bases. The source is a woman aged 45-65 years in good health and CMV-seropositive. The sample was PBMCs. The CDR3 corresponds to CASSSTTSGVDEQFF. The DNA sequence follows: TGCGCCAGCTCCTCAACGACTAGCGGGGTCGATGAGCAGTTCTTC.